Presented here are 32 T cell receptor beta chains from one specimen sequenced in a study of T cell responses to AZD1222 COVID-19 vaccine. Sequencing was performed with immunoSEQ multiplex PCR; in TCRdb, only in-frame clones are kept and a portion is missing. The table lists 100,000 to 150,000 clones, about 85% of them singletons, with more than 3.5% in the top ten. This specimen consisted of peripheral blood, obtained on day 0 of AZD1222 vaccination. These receptors were obtained from an adult in good health.

This rearrangement joins TRBV4-3 to TRBJ2-3, with 9 positions matching TRBD2. The germline gives CDR1 LGHNA, CDR2 YSLEER. V lost 5 bases, J lost 4 bases, and 10 bases stayed unmatched. The CDR3 runs 16 residues. This CDR3 is CASSSFPAGGADTQYF. CDR3 coding DNA: TGCGCCAGCAGCTCCTTTCCAGCGGGGGGCGCAGATACGCAGTATTTT.

The chain links TRBV3-1 (or the pseudogene TRBV3-2) to TRBJ2-1, with D unresolved. V was pared by 1 base and J by 6 bases, with 7 bases between. This CDR3 has 13 amino acids. Germline V lookup: CDR1 LGHDT, CDR2 YNNKEL (reference sequence). The CDR3 DNA follows: TGTGCCAGCAGCCAAGTCACTACCAATGAGCAGTTCTTC. Translating it yields CASSQVTTNEQFF.

The gene calls are TRBV9 and TRBJ2-5; unclear D gene. This CDR3 contains 13 residues. CDR1 and CDR2 from the germline V gene are SGDLS and YYNGEE. V lost 0 bases to trimming and J lost 5 bases, with 8 bases between them. In DNA, the CDR3 is TGTGCCAGCAGCGTAGATCTCAGGGAGACCCAGTACTTC. It translates to CASSVDLRETQYF.

The chain links TRBV19 to TRBJ2-6, with 8 bases aligning to TRBD1. This CDR3 contains 17 residues. The germline V gene encodes CDR1 LNHDA and CDR2 SQIVND (reference sequence). The trim removed 6 bases at V and 0 bases at J, leaving 7 bases unmatched. CDR3 residues: CASSSMDRASGANVLTF. In DNA form, the CDR3 reads TGTGCCAGTAGCTCGATGGACAGGGCCTCTGGGGCCAACGTCCTGACTTTC.

The rearrangement joins TRBV7-9 to TRBJ2-3, with 14 bases aligning to TRBD2. CDR3 length equals 17 residues. Germline CDR1 reads SEHNR; CDR2 reads FQNEAQ (reference sequence). Losses at the gene ends were 4 bases for V and 4 bases for J; bases not matched to a gene: 7. CDR3 loop: CASSSAPGLAGADTQYF. The DNA for the CDR3 is TGTGCCAGCAGCTCGGCCCCGGGACTAGCGGGAGCAGATACGCAGTATTTT.

The chain combines TRBV29-1 with TRBJ2-7, with 8 bases that match TRBD1. Germline-derived CDR1 and CDR2 are SQVTM and ANQGSEA. The CDR3 has 14 residues. With V trimmed by 1 base and J by 3 bases, 5 bases remained unmatched. The CDR3 reads CSVEGTGNDYEQYF. The CDR3, as DNA: TGCAGCGTTGAAGGGACAGGGAATGACTACGAGCAGTACTTC.

This clone was observed once. CDR3 sequence: CASSATTGSGNTIYF. In DNA form, the CDR3 reads TGTGCCAGCAGCGCCACCACAGGGAGTGGAAACACCATATATTTT. The rearrangement uses TRBV9 and TRBJ1-3, with a possible D match to TRBD1 (6 bases). There are 15 residues in the CDR3. Germline CDR1 is SGDLS and CDR2 is YYNGEE. With 3 bases removed from V and 3 bases from J, the gap between germline ends came to 13 bases.

The chain is built from TRBV12-5 and TRBJ2-5; 7 bases are a match to TRBD2. Germline CDR1 is LGHNT and CDR2 is FRNRAP. Germline trimming cut 5 bases from V and 3 bases from J; bases unmatched to any gene: 12. The CDR3 runs 16 residues. CDR3 sequence reads: CASGPDPSAGEETQYF. CDR3 in DNA: TGTGCTAGTGGTCCCGATCCTTCTGCGGGGGAAGAGACCCAGTACTTC.

The rearrangement joins TRBV2 to TRBJ1-3; D is perhaps TRBD1 (6 bases). CDR3 length: 15 amino acids. Trimming removed 7 bases at V and 0 bases at J, with 13 bases between. Germline values: CDR1 SNHLY, CDR2 FYNNEI. The DNA of the CDR3 is TGTGCCAGCAAACGGACAGTCGCCTCTGGAAACACCATATATTTT. Translating it yields CASKRTVASGNTIYF.

The genes are TRBV19 and TRBJ1-2, with a weak D call TRBD1 (5 bases). The V end was cut by 7 bases, the J end by 9 bases, with 21 bases between. Germline V gives CDR1 LNHDA, CDR2 SQIVND (reference sequence). The CDR3 spans 14 residues. The CDR3 coding sequence is TGTGCCAGTACTAGTGTTGCAGGGACTATTAGCTACACCTTC. Translating it yields CASTSVAGTISYTF.

This chain uses TRBV28 with TRBJ1-1, with D possibly TRBD1 on 6 matching bases. The CDR3 spans 15 residues. The germline V gene encodes CDR1 MDHEN and CDR2 SYDVKM. V was cut by 6 bases and J by 11 bases, with 25 bases left in between. DNA of the CDR3: TGTGCCAGCAGCCACCCGGGGGGCGGTCAATGGATTGCTTTCTTT. Its translation: CASSHPGGGQWIAFF.

The CDR3 here is CASSSQILAGANEQFF. CDR3 coding DNA: TGTGCCAGCAGCTCCCAAATACTAGCGGGCGCTAATGAGCAGTTCTTC. The chain recombines TRBV5-8 with TRBJ2-1; TRBD2 aligns across 9 bases. CDR1 is SGHTS, CDR2 YDEGEE, per germline. This CDR3 has 16 amino acids. V shed 3 bases and J 7 bases; nucleotides not matched to a gene: 11. Based on the CDR3 plus reference TRBV5-8 and TRBJ2-1, the full variable domain is EAGVTQSPTHLIKTRGQQATLRCSPISGHTSVYWYQQALGLGLQFLLWYDEGEERNRGNFPPRFSGRQFPNYSSELNVNALELEDSALYLCASSSQILAGANEQFFGPGTRLTVL.

The chain recombines TRBV11-2 with TRBJ2-3, with 7 bases that match TRBD2. The V segment lost 2 bases and the J segment 1 base; nucleotides outside the gene matches: 12. Germline lookup yields CDR1 SGHAT and CDR2 FQNNGV. This CDR3 has 18 amino acids. CDR3 in amino acids: CASSLWDLADGGTDTQYF. The CDR3, as DNA: TGTGCCAGCAGCTTATGGGACCTAGCGGACGGCGGCACAGATACGCAGTATTTT.

This clone appeared once. This chain links TRBV7-9 with TRBJ2-7; perhaps TRBD2 as D (6 bases). The CDR3 loop spans 14 amino acids. Germline CDR1 reads SEHNR; CDR2 reads FQNEAQ (reference sequence). V was cut by 5 bases and J by 2 bases, with 13 bases left in between. In nucleotides, the CDR3 is TGTGCCAGCAGCCCCACCGGGGGTGCCTACGAGCAGTACTTC. It translates to CASSPTGGAYEQYF.

This clone was found a few times. The chain links TRBV12-5 to TRBJ1-4; 12 bases are a match to TRBD1. The CDR3 has 17 residues. V gave up 2 bases and J gave up 6 bases; unmatched junction bases: 7. The germline gives CDR1 LGHNT, CDR2 FRNRAP. The CDR3 loop reads CASGLQLGQGADEKLFF. The DNA for the CDR3 is TGTGCTAGTGGTTTGCAATTGGGACAGGGGGCAGATGAAAAACTGTTTTTT.

This sequence joins TRBV28 and TRBJ2-1, with 8 bases aligning to TRBD2. Germline lookup yields CDR1 MDHEN and CDR2 SYDVKM. V lost 2 bases, J lost 6 bases, and 3 bases stayed unmatched. The CDR3 is 14 residues long. CDR3 region: CASSLGGRSNEQFF. The CDR3 DNA is TGTGCCAGCAGTTTAGGCGGGAGGAGCAATGAGCAGTTCTTC. The full variable domain, in which reference TRBV28 and TRBJ2-1 provide the parts outside the CDR3, is DVKVTQSSRYLVKRTGEKVFLECVQDMDHENMFWYRQDPGLGLRLIYFSYDVKMKEKGDIPEGYSVSREKKERFSLILESASTNQTSMYLCASSLGGRSNEQFFGPGTRLTVL.

This clone was seen just once. The V call is TRBV11-3, the J call TRBJ2-5; 8 bases map to TRBD2. The V gene end was trimmed by 5 bases and the J gene end by 2 bases; junction bases not matched to a gene: 7. There are 15 residues in the CDR3. The germline V gene encodes CDR1 SGHNT and CDR2 YENEEA. CDR3 DNA sequence: TGTGCCAGCAGCCAAGCGGGGGCCTTGCAAGAGACCCAGTACTTC. It translates to CASSQAGALQETQYF.

The J gene is TRBJ1-2, the V gene TRBV30; 7 bases are shared with TRBD1. J gave up 7 bases and V 3 bases, and 8 bases lay outside the gene matches. Per the germline V gene, CDR1 is GTSNPN and CDR2 is SVGIG (reference sequence). The CDR3 totals 13 residues. The CDR3 coding sequence is TGTGCCTGGAGGGAGACAGGGAGGAGTGGCTACACCTTC. Translating gives CAWRETGRSGYTF.

The chain is built from TRBV19 and TRBJ2-7; TRBD1 or TRBD2 may be the D gene (5 bases each). Trimming cost V 4 bases and J 2 bases, with 9 bases left between them. The CDR3 is 13 residues long. The V gene's germline CDR1 is LNHDA and CDR2 SQIVND (reference sequence). CDR3 coding DNA: TGTGCCAGTAGTAGGGACGAGACCTACGAGCAGTACTTC. This gives the protein CASSRDETYEQYF.

The chain recombines TRBV5-1 with TRBJ1-2; D remains unclear. CDR1 and CDR2 from the germline V gene are SGHRS and YFSETQ. The length of the CDR3 is 13 residues. V was trimmed by 0 bases and J by 4 bases, leaving 7 bases between them. In DNA, the CDR3 is TGCGCCAGCAGCTTGGAAGGCAGCTATGGCTACACCTTC. Protein product: CASSLEGSYGYTF.

The rearrangement joins TRBV27 to TRBJ1-5; a possible D gene is TRBD1 (5 bases). CDR3 length: 14 residues. The germline CDR1 and CDR2 sequences are MNHEY and SMNVEV (reference sequence). The V and J ends lost 0 bases and 5 bases respectively, with 8 bases between them. The CDR3 protein is CASSLSRGDQPQHF. In DNA, the CDR3 is TGTGCCAGCAGTTTATCGAGGGGAGATCAGCCCCAGCATTTT.

The chain recombines TRBV7-3 with TRBJ1-1; D might be TRBD1 (6 bases). The CDR3 is 14 residues long. The V end was cut by 2 bases, the J end by 8 bases, with 15 bases between. Germline V gene data show CDR1 as SGHTA and CDR2 as FQGTGA. The CDR3 coding sequence is TGTGCCAGCAGCTTATACCCAGGGGCGAGAGAAGCTTTCTTT. It yields the protein CASSLYPGAREAFF.

The chain carries TRBV30 and TRBJ1-1; TRBD1 is a possible D gene (6 bases). The CDR3 runs 13 residues. The germline V and J ends were trimmed by 1 base and 3 bases, with 9 bases remaining between them. Looked up from germline, CDR1 is GTSNPN and CDR2 is SVGIG (reference sequence). DNA for the CDR3: TGTGCCTGGAGTGAACAGGGAGACACTGAAGCTTTCTTT. Translating gives CAWSEQGDTEAFF.

The chain combines TRBV4-3 with TRBJ1-4; D might be TRBD1 (6 bases). The germline V gene has CDR1 LGHNA and CDR2 YSLEER. The V end lost 0 bases, the J end lost 8 bases, and 16 bases lay between the germline ends. This CDR3 is built from 16 residues. The CDR3 DNA is TGCGCCAGCAGCCAAGATGGGGCGGGGGCTGGGGAAAAACTGTTTTTT. This codes for CASSQDGAGAGEKLFF.

The chain is built from TRBV9 and TRBJ1-4, with unresolved D. CDR1 and CDR2 from the germline V gene are SGDLS and YYNGEE. The CDR3 is made up of 15 amino acids. V lost 3 bases and J 5 bases, leaving 14 bases between the germline ends. The DNA of the CDR3 is TGTGCCAGCAGCGCCGGTGGGCGGGCGAATGAAAAACTGTTTTTT. Its protein product is CASSAGGRANEKLFF.

The rearrangement links TRBV9 to TRBJ1-2; weak D call: TRBD1 (6 bases). Germline V gives CDR1 SGDLS, CDR2 YYNGEE. This CDR3 has 14 residues. V gave up 4 bases and J gave up 4 bases, with 14 bases separating them. The CDR3 loop reads CASSQEGTSYGYTF. CDR3 DNA sequence: TGTGCCAGCAGCCAGGAGGGGACATCCTATGGCTACACCTTC.

The CDR3 sequence is CASSQKDRSNEQFF. In nucleotides, the CDR3 is TGCGCCAGCAGCCAAAAGGACAGGTCAAATGAGCAGTTCTTC. The genes are TRBV4-3 and TRBJ2-1; 7 positions agree with TRBD1. The CDR3 has 14 residues. Germline CDR1 and CDR2: LGHNA and YSLEER. The V segment lost 2 bases and the J segment 7 bases; nucleotides outside the gene matches: 5.

This clone was recorded a few times. This sequence joins TRBV4-2 and TRBJ2-6; D is possibly TRBD1 or TRBD2 (5 bases each). Germline-derived CDR1 and CDR2 are LGHNA and YNFKEQ. Trimming took off 0 bases at V and 0 bases at J, with 6 bases between the two ends. This CDR3 region has 16 residues. The CDR3 here is CASSQERGSGANVLTF. Written as DNA, the CDR3 is TGTGCCAGCAGCCAAGAGAGGGGCTCTGGGGCCAACGTCCTGACTTTC.

V and J are TRBV7-9 and TRBJ2-1; 12 bases are a match to TRBD2. Germline V gene sequence: CDR1 SEHNR, CDR2 FQNEAQ (reference sequence). V lost 4 bases to trimming and J lost 7 bases; unmatched junction nucleotides: 8. The CDR3 loop spans 16 amino acids. The CDR3 here is CASSYLTSGSRNEQFF. CDR3 nucleotide sequence: TGTGCCAGCAGCTACTTGACTAGCGGGAGTAGGAATGAGCAGTTCTTC. Based on the CDR3 plus reference TRBV7-9 and TRBJ2-1, the full variable domain is DTGVSQNPRHKITKRGQNVTFRCDPISEHNRLYWYRQTLGQGPEFLTYFQNEAQLEKSRLLSDRFSAERPKGSFSTLEIQRTEQGDSAMYLCASSYLTSGSRNEQFFGPGTRLTVL.

This rearrangement joins TRBV2 to TRBJ1-6; D unclear. This CDR3 is built from 14 residues. V lost 8 bases to trimming and J lost 9 bases, with 17 bases between them. The V gene's germline CDR1 is SNHLY and CDR2 FYNNEI. CDR3 sequence reads: CASAPRTAGSPLHF. CDR3 DNA: TGTGCCAGCGCCCCTAGGACCGCGGGTTCACCCCTCCACTTT.

This chain joins TRBV4-3 and TRBJ2-3, with D unresolved. V was shortened by 1 base and J by 6 bases, with 14 bases between the two germline ends. Per the germline V gene, CDR1 is LGHNA and CDR2 is YSLEER. The length of the CDR3 is 15 residues. The CDR3 DNA reads as TGCGCCAGCAGCCAAGCCGTAGGTGCGGTGGATACGCAGTATTTT. It encodes CASSQAVGAVDTQYF.

This clone has only a few counts. CDR3 amino acids: CASSPRETQYF. In DNA, the CDR3 is TGTGCCAGCTCACCACGGGAGACCCAGTACTTC. The chain is built from TRBV18 and TRBJ2-5; D not resolved. V shed 1 base and J shed 5 bases, with 2 bases lying between them. Germline CDR1 is KGHSH and CDR2 is LQKENI. CDR3 length: 11 residues.